The source of this TCR beta chain is a study of blood T cell repertoires in COVID-19. About the study: PBMCs, B-cell-depleted T cells, or T cells provided the cDNA or gDNA that made up the material.

The CDR3 loop spans 16 amino acids. In germline, CDR1 is SGHRS, CDR2 YFSETQ. The V and J ends lost 4 bases and 9 bases, in that order; junction bases with no gene match: 15. TCRdb's table, derived via immunoSEQ multiplex PCR, lists solely in-frame clones and lacks some. The table has roughly 76,000 clones, around 78% seen once; the top ten hold about 16%. This clone showed up just a few times. The V gene is TRBV5-1, the J gene TRBJ1-5; 8 positions agree with TRBD1. The receptor was isolated from a human donor in a cohort sampled during active COVID-19. The sequencing input was peripheral blood. In nucleotides, the CDR3 is TGCGCCAGCAGCCCCGGACAGGGATCTTGGGATGCGCCCCAGCATTTT. Protein product: CASSPGQGSWDAPQHF.